The clone carrying this T cell receptor (beta chain) has more than one count but fewer than ten. Its antigen remains unknown. This entry belongs to a study of cytomegalovirus exposure and HLA in healthy donors. The study, taken as a whole, reports: When analyzed later, a missense DCLRE1C variant was found to be linked to TCR beta V- and J-gene trimming. Under in vitro conditions, a few CMV-associated chains were confirmed as specific for CMV antigens.

The CDR3 consists of 15 residues. V shed 6 bases and J 1 base; nucleotides not matched to a gene: 6. CDR1 is KGHSH, CDR2 LQKENI, per germline. Use of 60 Vbeta and 13 Jbeta primers characterized the PCR. The method was immunoSEQ multiplex PCR; TCRdb's version includes in-frame clones alone and lacks a portion of them. The sample has some 140,000 clones, around 74% seen once. The chain employs TRBV18 and TRBJ1-1, with 9 bases fitting TRBD1. This sequence was found in a man aged 18 to 29 in good health and CMV-seronegative. Sequencing was done on a sample of PBMCs. CDR3 DNA: TGTGCCAGCTCTCCGGGACAGGGAGGGAACACTGAAGCTTTCTTT. Its protein product is CASSPGQGGNTEAFF.